The rows below give T cell receptor beta chains drawn from one sample of a study of T-cell memory formation after mild COVID-19. A single record per CDR3 protein comes from TCRdb applying MiXCR to the 5' RACE reads. The data contain a few hundred thousand distinct CDR3 sequences, approximately 21% of them singletons. Sequencing input: PBMCs or a T cell subset sorted from them (not recorded which). The origin of the receptors is an adult woman who had mild COVID-19 (a few samples of this study predate the infection). Cell type and time point are not known. The conserved cysteine and the conserved F or W are not part of the CDR3 here. Fields, in order: J gene, V gene, CDR3 protein.

TRBJ1-4,TRBV7-9,ASSFLLDSYNEKLF
TRBJ2-2,TRBV7-9,ASSLAADRGPNTGELF
TRBJ2-7,TRBV7-9,ASSAAAYEQY
TRBJ2-1,TRBV12-3/TRBV12-4,ASSATSSDNEQF
TRBJ2-7,TRBV5-1,ASSTLGRSDEQY
TRBJ1-3,TRBV3-1,ASSQLRGGPGNTIY
TRBJ1-1,TRBV20-1,SARDNQGAVVNTEAF
TRBJ1-1,TRBV25-1,ASSGGYSEAF
TRBJ2-2,TRBV30,AWSALGGTGELF
TRBJ2-1,TRBV14,ASSPGTPNEQF
TRBJ1-4,TRBV29-1,SAPVVPTNEKLF
TRBJ2-5,TRBV7-2,ASSASWDSQETQY